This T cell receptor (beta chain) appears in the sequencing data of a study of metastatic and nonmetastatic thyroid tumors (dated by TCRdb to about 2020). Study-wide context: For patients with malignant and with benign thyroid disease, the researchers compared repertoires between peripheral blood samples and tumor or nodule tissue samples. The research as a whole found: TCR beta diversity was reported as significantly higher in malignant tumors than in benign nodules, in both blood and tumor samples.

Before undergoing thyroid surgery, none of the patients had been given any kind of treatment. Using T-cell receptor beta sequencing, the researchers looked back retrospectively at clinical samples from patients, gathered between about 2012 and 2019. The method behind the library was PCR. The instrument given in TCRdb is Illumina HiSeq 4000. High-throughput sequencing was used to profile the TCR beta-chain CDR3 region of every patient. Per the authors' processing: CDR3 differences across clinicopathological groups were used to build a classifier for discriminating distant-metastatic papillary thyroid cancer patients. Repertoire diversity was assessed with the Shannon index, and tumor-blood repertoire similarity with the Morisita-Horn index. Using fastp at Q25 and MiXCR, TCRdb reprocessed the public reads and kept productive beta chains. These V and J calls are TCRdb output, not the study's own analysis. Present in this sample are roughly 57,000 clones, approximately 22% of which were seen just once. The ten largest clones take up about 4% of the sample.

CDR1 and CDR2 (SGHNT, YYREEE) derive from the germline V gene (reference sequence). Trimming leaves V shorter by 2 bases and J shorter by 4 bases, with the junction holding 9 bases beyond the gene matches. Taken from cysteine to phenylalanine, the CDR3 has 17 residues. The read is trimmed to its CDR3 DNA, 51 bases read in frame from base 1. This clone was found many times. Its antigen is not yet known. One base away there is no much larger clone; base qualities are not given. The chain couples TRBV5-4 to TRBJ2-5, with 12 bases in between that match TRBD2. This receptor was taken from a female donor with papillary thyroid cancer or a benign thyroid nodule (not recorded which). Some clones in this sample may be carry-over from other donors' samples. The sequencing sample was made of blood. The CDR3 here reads CASSLSTSGRERETQYF. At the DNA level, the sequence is TGTGCCAGCAGCTTATCGACTAGCGGGAGAGAACGAGAGACCCAGTACTTC.